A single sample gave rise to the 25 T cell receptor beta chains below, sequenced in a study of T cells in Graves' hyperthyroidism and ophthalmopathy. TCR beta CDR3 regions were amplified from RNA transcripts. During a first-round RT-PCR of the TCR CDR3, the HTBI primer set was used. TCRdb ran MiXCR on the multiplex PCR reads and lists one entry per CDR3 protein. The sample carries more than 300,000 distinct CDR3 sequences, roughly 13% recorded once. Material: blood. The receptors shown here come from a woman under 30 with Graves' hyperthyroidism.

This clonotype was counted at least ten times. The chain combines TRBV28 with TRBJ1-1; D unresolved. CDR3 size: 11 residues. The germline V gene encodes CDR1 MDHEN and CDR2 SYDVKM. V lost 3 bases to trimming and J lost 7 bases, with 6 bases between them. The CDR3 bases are TGTGCCAGCAGTTTTGTTGGTGAAGCTTTCTTT. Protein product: CASSFVGEAFF.

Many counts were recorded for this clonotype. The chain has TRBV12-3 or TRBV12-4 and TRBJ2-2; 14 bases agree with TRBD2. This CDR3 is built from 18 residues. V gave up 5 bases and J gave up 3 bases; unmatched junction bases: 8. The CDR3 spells CASSMGLAGVFDTGELFF. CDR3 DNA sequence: TGTGCCAGCAGTATGGGACTAGCGGGAGTTTTCGACACCGGGGAGCTGTTTTTT.

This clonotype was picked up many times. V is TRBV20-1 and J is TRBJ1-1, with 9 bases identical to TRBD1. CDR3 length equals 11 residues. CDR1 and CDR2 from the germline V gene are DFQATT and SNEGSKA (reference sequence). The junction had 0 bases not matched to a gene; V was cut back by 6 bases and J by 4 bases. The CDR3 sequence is CSAQGATEAFF. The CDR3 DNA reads TGCAGTGCACAGGGGGCCACTGAAGCTTTCTTT.

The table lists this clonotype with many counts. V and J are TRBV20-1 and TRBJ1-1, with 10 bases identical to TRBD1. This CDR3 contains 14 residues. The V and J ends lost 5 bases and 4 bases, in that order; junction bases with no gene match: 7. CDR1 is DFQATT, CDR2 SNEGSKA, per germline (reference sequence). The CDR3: CSALSGTGATEAFF. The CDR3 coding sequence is TGCAGTGCTCTATCCGGGACAGGGGCCACTGAAGCTTTCTTT.

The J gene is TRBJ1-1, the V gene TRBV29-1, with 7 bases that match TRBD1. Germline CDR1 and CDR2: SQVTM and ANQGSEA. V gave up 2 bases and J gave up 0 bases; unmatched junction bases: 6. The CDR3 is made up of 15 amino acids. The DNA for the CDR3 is TGCAGCGTTGAATGCTACAGGGGCATGAACACTGAAGCTTTCTTT. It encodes CSVECYRGMNTEAFF. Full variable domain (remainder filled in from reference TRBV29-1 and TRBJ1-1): SAVISQKPSRDICQRGTSLTIQCQVDSQVTMMFWYRQQPGQSLTLIATANQGSEATYESGFVIDKFPISRPNLTFSTLTVSNMSPEDSSIYLCSVECYRGMNTEAFFGQGTRLTVV.

CDR3 residues: CASSLHSGDRGQETQYF. CDR3 DNA sequence: TGTGCCAGCAGCCTCCATAGTGGAGACAGGGGCCAAGAGACCCAGTACTTC. The V gene is TRBV9, the J gene TRBJ2-5, with 8 nucleotides matching TRBD1. Per the germline V gene, CDR1 is SGDLS and CDR2 is YYNGEE. The junction had 12 bases not matched to a gene; V was cut back by 4 bases and J by 1 base. The CDR3 is 17 amino acids. Combining the CDR3 with reference TRBV9 and TRBJ2-5 gives the whole variable domain DSGVTQTPKHLITATGQRVTLRCSPRSGDLSVYWYQQSLDQGLQFLIQYYNGEERAKGNILERFSAQQFPDLHSELNLSSLELGDSALYFCASSLHSGDRGQETQYFGPGTRLLVL.

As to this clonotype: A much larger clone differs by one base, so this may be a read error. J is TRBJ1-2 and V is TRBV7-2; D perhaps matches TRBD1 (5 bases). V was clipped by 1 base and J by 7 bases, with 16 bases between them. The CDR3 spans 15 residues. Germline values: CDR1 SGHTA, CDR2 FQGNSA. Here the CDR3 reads CASSLGLGRGGGYTF. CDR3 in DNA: TGTGCCAGCAGCTTAGGATTGGGGCGGGGGGGTGGCTACACCTTC.

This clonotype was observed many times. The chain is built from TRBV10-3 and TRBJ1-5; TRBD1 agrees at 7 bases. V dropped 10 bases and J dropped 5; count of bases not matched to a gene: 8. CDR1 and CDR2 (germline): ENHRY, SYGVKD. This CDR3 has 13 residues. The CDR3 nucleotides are TGTGCCACCAAAACAGGGGAGGATCAGCCCCAGCATTTT. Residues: CATKTGEDQPQHF.

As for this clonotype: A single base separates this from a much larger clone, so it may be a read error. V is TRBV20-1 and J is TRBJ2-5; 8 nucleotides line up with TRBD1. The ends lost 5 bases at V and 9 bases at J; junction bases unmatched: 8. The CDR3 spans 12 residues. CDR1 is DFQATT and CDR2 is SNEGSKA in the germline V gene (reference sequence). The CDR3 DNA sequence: TGCAGTGCTCAGGACAGGGACGAGGCCCAGTACTTC. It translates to CSAQDRDEAQYF.

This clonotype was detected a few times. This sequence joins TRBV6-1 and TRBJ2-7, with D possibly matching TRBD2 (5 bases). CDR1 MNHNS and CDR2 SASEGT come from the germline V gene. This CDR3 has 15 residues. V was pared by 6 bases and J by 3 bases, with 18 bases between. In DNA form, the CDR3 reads TGTGCCAGCAGATTCCGCCGGGGAACCGACTACGAGCAGTACTTC. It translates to CASRFRRGTDYEQYF.

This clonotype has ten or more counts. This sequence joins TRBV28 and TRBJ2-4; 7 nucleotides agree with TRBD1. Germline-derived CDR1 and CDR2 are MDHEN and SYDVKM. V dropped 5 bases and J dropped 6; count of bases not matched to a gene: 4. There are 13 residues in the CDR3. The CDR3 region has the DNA TGTGCCAGCAGTCAGTGGGACAGAAACATTCAGTACTTC. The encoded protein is CASSQWDRNIQYF.

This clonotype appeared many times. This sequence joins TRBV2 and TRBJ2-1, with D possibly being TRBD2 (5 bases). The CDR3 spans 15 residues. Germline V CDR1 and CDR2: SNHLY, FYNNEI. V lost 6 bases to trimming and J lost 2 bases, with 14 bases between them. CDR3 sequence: CASRLTSATYNEQFF. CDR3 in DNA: TGTGCCAGCAGGCTCACTAGTGCCACCTACAATGAGCAGTTCTTC.

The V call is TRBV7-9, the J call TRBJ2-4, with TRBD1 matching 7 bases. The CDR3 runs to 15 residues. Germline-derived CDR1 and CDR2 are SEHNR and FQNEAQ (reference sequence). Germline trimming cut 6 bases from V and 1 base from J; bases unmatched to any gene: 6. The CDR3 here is CASRPVQGAKNIQYF. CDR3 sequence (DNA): TGTGCCAGCAGGCCAGTACAGGGGGCCAAAAACATTCAGTACTTC.

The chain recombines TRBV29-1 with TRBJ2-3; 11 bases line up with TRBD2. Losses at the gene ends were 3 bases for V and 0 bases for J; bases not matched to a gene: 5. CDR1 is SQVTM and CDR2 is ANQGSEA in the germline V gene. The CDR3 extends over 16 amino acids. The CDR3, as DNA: TGCAGCGTTGAGGGGACTAGCGGATCTAGCACAGATACGCAGTATTTT. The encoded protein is CSVEGTSGSSTDTQYF.

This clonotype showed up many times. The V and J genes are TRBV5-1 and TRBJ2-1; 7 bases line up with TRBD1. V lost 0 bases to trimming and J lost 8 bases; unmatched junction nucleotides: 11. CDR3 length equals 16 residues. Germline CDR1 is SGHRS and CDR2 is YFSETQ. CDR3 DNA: TGCGCCAGCAGCTTGGGGCCGGGACAGTATGCGGATGAGCAGTTCTTC. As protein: CASSLGPGQYADEQFF.

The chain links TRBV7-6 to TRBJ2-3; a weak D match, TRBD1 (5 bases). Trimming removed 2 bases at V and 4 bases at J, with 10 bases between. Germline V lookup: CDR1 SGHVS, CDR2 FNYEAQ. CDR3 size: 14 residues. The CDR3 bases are TGTGCCAGCAGCTTACAGACAGCTCCAGATACGCAGTATTTT. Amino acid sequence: CASSLQTAPDTQYF.

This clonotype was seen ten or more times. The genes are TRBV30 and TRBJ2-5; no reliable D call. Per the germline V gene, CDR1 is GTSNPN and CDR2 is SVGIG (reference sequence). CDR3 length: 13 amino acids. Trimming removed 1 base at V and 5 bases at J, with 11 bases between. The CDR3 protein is CAWSGGVRETQYF. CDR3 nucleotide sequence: TGTGCCTGGAGTGGCGGAGTTAGGGAGACCCAGTACTTC.

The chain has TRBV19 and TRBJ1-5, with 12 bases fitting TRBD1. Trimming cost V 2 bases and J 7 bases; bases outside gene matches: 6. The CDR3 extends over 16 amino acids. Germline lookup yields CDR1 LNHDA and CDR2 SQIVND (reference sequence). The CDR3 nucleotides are TGTGCCAGTAGTATACCCGGGACAGGGGGCGGCCAGCCCCAGCATTTT. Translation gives CASSIPGTGGGQPQHF.

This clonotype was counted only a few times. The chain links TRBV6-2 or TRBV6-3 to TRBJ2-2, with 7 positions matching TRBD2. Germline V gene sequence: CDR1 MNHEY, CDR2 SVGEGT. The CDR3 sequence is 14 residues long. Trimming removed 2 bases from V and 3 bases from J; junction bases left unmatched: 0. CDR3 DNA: TGTGCCAGCAGTTACGGGAGGGACACCGGGGAGCTGTTTTTT. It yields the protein CASSYGRDTGELFF.

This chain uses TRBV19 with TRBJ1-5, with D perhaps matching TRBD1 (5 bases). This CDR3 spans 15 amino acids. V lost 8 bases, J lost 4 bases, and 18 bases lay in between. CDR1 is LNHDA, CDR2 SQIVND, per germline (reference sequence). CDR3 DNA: TGTGCCAGTGGTGGCCGGGGGGGTGCTAATCAGCCCCAGCATTTT. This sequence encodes CASGGRGGANQPQHF.

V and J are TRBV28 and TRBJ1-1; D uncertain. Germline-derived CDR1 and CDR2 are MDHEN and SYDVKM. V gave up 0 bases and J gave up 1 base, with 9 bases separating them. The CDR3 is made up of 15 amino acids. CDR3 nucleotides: TGTGCCAGCAGTTTATGGGGCAGCTCGAACACTGAAGCTTTCTTT. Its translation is CASSLWGSSNTEAFF. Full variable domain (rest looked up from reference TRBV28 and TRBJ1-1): DVKVTQSSRYLVKRTGEKVFLECVQDMDHENMFWYRQDPGLGLRLIYFSYDVKMKEKGDIPEGYSVSREKKERFSLILESASTNQTSMYLCASSLWGSSNTEAFFGQGTRLTVV.

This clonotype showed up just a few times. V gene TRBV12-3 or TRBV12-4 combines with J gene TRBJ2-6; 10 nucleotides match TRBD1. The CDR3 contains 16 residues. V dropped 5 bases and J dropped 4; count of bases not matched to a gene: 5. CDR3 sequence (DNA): TGTGCCAGCAGTCGACAGGGGGCGGGCGGGGCCAACGTCCTGACTTTC. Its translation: CASSRQGAGGANVLTF.

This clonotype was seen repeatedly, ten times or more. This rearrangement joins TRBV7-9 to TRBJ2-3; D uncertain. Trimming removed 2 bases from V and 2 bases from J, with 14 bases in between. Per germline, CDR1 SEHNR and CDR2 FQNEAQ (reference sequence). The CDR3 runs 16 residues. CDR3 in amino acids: CASSLSDTPFTDTQYF. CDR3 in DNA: TGTGCCAGCAGCTTATCCGACACTCCATTCACAGATACGCAGTATTTT.

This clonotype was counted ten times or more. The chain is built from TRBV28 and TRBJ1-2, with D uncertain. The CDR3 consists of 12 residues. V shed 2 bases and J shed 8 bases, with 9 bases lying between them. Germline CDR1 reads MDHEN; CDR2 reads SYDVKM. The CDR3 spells CASSLKGFGYTF. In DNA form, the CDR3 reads TGTGCCAGCAGTTTAAAGGGCTTCGGCTACACCTTC.

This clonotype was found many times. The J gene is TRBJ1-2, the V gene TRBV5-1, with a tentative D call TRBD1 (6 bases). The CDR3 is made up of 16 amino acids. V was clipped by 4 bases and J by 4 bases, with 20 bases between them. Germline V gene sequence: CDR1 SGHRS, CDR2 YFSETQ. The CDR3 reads CASSLSATGDFYGYTF. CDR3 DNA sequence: TGCGCCAGCAGCCTTTCCGCGACAGGAGACTTCTATGGCTACACCTTC.